This TCR beta chain was captured in a study of human T cells and chemical hapten exposure. Turning to the study itself: Largely, small differences in pooled library volume made per-sample TCR yields vary. Study-wide points: Because all patients had alopecia, their immune responses might differ from healthy ones.

The time point is: pre-sensitization, week 0. Treatment in this sample: therapeutic diphenylcyclopropenone sensitization with weekly scalp DPC. Turning to this clonotype: Its target is unknown.

Germline CDR1 is MNHEY and CDR2 is SVGAGI. This CDR3 region has 14 residues. V was shortened by 2 bases and J by 1 base, with 6 bases between the two germline ends. One entry per CDR3 protein, called by TCRdb with MiXCR from the RACE reads. The data show around 330,000 distinct CDR3 sequences, about 5% seen once. The receptor's source is a young woman with alopecia areata. Some clones in this sample may be carry-over from other donors' samples. The chain links TRBV6-5 to TRBJ1-5; D is unclear. The material sequenced was whole blood, taken in connection with sensitization to the hapten diphenylcyclopropenone (DPC). The CDR3 is CASSYQRSNQPQHF. CDR3 in DNA: TGTGCCAGCAGTTACCAGAGGAGCAATCAGCCCCAGCATTTT.